This T cell receptor beta chain was sequenced in a study of blood T cell repertoires in COVID-19 (dated by TCRdb to 2020 to 2021). About the study as a whole: Collaborator samples came from the United States, Italy and Spain and covered acute and convalescent phases of COVID-19. The material from the prospective study consisted of cDNA or gDNA derived from T cells, B-cell-depleted T cells, or PBMCs. Subjects who had been exposed to COVID-19, were actively infected with it, or had recovered from it provided the deeply sampled blood TCRbeta repertoires that made up the dataset. The repertoires were made available in a free public database intended to serve as a resource for research on the immune response to SARS-CoV-2. Samples were obtained from the ongoing ImmuneRACE study (first 160 participants) and from over 1,000 subjects provided by 6 global collaborators. The sample metadata nearly always contained a de-identified subject ID, COVID-19 status, age in years and sex. Where available, HLA class I and class II types were taken from metadata supplied by the sample provider and were not determined by assay-based typing. On the study overall, not on this receptor specifically: The quantity of clinical and demographic metadata differed by source and by participant and was supplied without curation.

The CDR3 covers 18 residues, taking in both the cysteine and the phenylalanine. Only the CDR3 portion is preserved as DNA: 54 bases, with reading frame beginning at the first base. Here V drops 5 bases and J drops 5 bases, and the junction holds 16 bases not matched to any gene. From the germline V gene, CDR1 is MDHEN and CDR2 is SYDVKM. Participants in the prospective study were aged roughly 18 to 89 years, lived in about two dozen United States geographic areas, and enrolled through a virtual design. In the prospective study, cohorts were assigned on the basis of participant-reported clinical history obtained from a screening survey and a study questionnaire. Recovered participants in ImmuneRACE Cohort 3 were defined as having two consecutive negative NP/OP PCR tests, clearance from a healthcare professional, or resolution of symptoms. In the prospective study, whole blood, serum and a nasopharyngeal or oropharyngeal swab were collected from each participant by mobile phlebotomists. Participants in the prospective study had the option to provide additional blood draws and questionnaires over a roughly two-month period. Before DNA extraction, blood samples from the prospective study were shipped at room temperature or frozen.

As to this clone: The antigen this receptor binds is unknown. No base quality information exists; no much larger clone differs at one position.

TCRbeta CDR3 regions were amplified from genomic DNA using the immunoSEQ Assay, a bias-controlled multiplex PCR. Per the original workflow: The number of nucleated cells in each sample was estimated by amplification of reference gene primers within the assay. To quantify the absolute abundance of each unique TCRbeta CDR3 rearrangement, sequence reads were collapsed and filtered. Productive Simpson clonality was computed per sample as the square root of Simpson's diversity index over productive rearrangements. In its TCRdb copy, this immuneACCESS table keeps in-frame sequences only and misses some clones. Where compared with another copy, unresolved V genes explain less than half of these, and the others have no known cause. V and J calls and clone size are those listed in that table; D and trimming were worked out from the DNA. The sample table records approximately 300,000 clones; roughly 88% of these occur just once. The top ten constitute 3.5% to 5.5% of the sample.

Sequenced input: PBMCs or T cells enriched from blood (not recorded which). Rearrangement joined TRBV28 to TRBJ2-5, and 11 bases in between align with TRBD2. This TCR came from a woman aged 25 to 45 who had recovered from COVID-19. The CDR3 corresponds to CASSGGTSGVGLVETQYF. Here is the DNA: TGTGCCAGCAGTGGGGGGACTAGCGGAGTGGGGCTTGTCGAGACCCAGTACTTC.